In its sample, the clone carrying this T cell receptor (beta chain) was seen once. Some clones are missing from TCRdb's copy, which holds only in-frame ones; the method was immunoSEQ multiplex PCR. The sample lists around 88,000 clones, approximately 92% occurring once. The sample is drawn from a study of T cell changes during pregnancy in multiple sclerosis. The CDR3 is 19 amino acids. V gave up 0 bases and J gave up 2 bases; unmatched junction bases: 13. The gene calls are TRBV6-7 and TRBJ2-7; 10 bases map to TRBD1. TRBV6-7 is filed as an ORF, its function uncertain. The TCR comes from a female donor with multiple sclerosis, enrolled in a pregnancy study. The sample here was peripheral blood, taken in the first trimester of pregnancy. The CDR3, as DNA: TGTGCCAGCAGTTACTCGAGCCACAGACAGGGGGCGCGGCCCTACGAGCAGTACTTC. Its translation is CASSYSSHRQGARPYEQYF.